This T cell receptor beta chain was found in a study of T cells in localized non-small cell lung cancer. Findings and limits, study-wide: Median detection of top 100 tumor clones in adjacent lung was 57 clones. Multi-region tumor sequencing was not done, so intratumor heterogeneity could not be excluded. Blood T cell density predicted longer survival; adjacent-lung clonality, shorter. The greatest T cell clonality was found in uninvolved adjacent lung (higher than in tumor).

The CDR3 runs 15 residues. Germline values: CDR1 MNHNS, CDR2 SASEGT. Trimming took 6 bases from V and 1 from J, leaving 15 bases between them. With respect to this clone: What it binds is not known.

Data came from immunoSEQ multiplex PCR; TCRdb stores just in-frame clones and leaves some out. This sample carries fewer than 15,000 clones, roughly four fifths of them seen once, and the ten largest clones take 3.5% to 4.5%. The clonotype originates from a female donor over 55 with stage I squamous cell lung carcinoma. J is TRBJ1-2 and V is TRBV6-1; D might be TRBD1 (5 bases). The input for sequencing was peripheral blood, taken before any cancer treatment. In DNA form, the CDR3 reads TGTGCCAGCAGCCCCAGACCTGACAGTAACTATGGCTACACCTTC. It encodes CASSPRPDSNYGYTF.